The rows below give T cell receptor beta chains drawn from one sample of a study of T cells in Graves' hyperthyroidism and ophthalmopathy. One entry per CDR3 protein results from TCRdb running MiXCR on the multiplex PCR reads. Altogether approximately 560,000 distinct CDR3 sequences are present, around 14% being singletons, with the ten largest covering approximately 7%. Sequencing was performed on blood. The receptors were sampled from a woman under 40 with Graves' hyperthyroidism. Both conserved end residues are part of each CDR3. D genes are given only for firm matches. A clone size is listed for some rows: how often the clone was seen (once, few, many), or a class if it is expanded.

TRBJ2-2 | TRBV2 | many | TRBD2 | TGTGCCAGCAGTGGACTAGCGAGGACGGGGGAGCTGTTTTTT | CASSGLARTGELFF
TRBJ2-1 | TRBV20-1 | many | NA | TGCAGTGCCAGGTTAGGTGTCGCCTACAATGAGCAGTTCTTC | CSARLGVAYNEQFF
TRBJ2-6 | TRBV4-3 | few | NA | TGCGCCAGCAGCCAAGATCTGGCAGGGTCTGGGGCCAACGTCCTGACTTTC | CASSQDLAGSGANVLTF
TRBJ2-2 | TRBV29-1 | few | TRBD2 | TGCAGCGTTATTGAGCGGGGTCCCCACACCGGGGAGCTGTTTTTT | CSVIERGPHTGELFF
TRBJ2-7 | TRBV20-1 | few | NA | TGCAGTGCTACCAGACAGGGGGCTAGACTAGCGGACGACTACGAGCAGTACTTC | CSATRQGARLADDYEQYF
TRBJ2-1 | TRBV5-1 | NA | TRBD2 | TGCGCCAGCAACCGACGGTCCGGACTAGCGGATTACAATGAGCAGTTCTTC | CASNRRSGLADYNEQFF
TRBJ1-5 | TRBV30 | many | TRBD1 | TGTGCCTGGAGTGAAGGGGGCTTGACTCAGCCCCAGCATTTT | CAWSEGGLTQPQHF
TRBJ1-5 | TRBV9 | many | NA | TGTGCCAGCAGTGTCAGCCTTAATCAGCCCCAGCATTTT | CASSVSLNQPQHF
TRBJ1-2 | TRBV29-1 | NA | TRBD1 | TGCAGCGTTGGGGCAGGGGGCAGCTATGGCTACACCTTC | CSVGAGGSYGYTF
TRBJ2-1 | TRBV5-6 | NA | TRBD1 | TGTGCCAGCAGCTTCGGACAGGCCTCCTACAATGAGCAGTTCTTC | CASSFGQASYNEQFF
TRBJ2-5 | TRBV7-3 | few | NA | TGTGCCAGCAGCATGGGGGGGCACCAAGAGACCCAGTACTTC | CASSMGGHQETQYF
TRBJ2-7 | TRBV27 | many | NA | TGTGCCAGCAGTCCTAAGGGGGGTCGGTCGGACGAGCAGTACTTC | CASSPKGGRSDEQYF
TRBJ2-7 | TRBV28 | many | NA | TGTGCCAGCAGGGAGACAGGGAGGTCCTACGAGCAGTACTTC | CASRETGRSYEQYF
TRBJ1-2 | TRBV18 | many | NA | TGTGCCAGCTCACCGGGACTCGACTATGGCTACACCTTC | CASSPGLDYGYTF
TRBJ1-2 | TRBV3-1 | few | TRBD1 | TGTGCCAGCAGCCAACGACAGGGATATGGCTACACCTTC | CASSQRQGYGYTF
TRBJ2-3 | TRBV7-3 | few | NA | TGTGCCAGCAGCTCAGAGACTAGTCATAGCACAGATACGCAGTATTTT | CASSSETSHSTDTQYF
TRBJ2-1 | TRBV20-1 | NA | NA | TGCAGTGCTCCTATGAGCGGGCCTACCTACAATGAGCAGTTCTTC | CSAPMSGPTYNEQFF
TRBJ2-3 | TRBV19 | few | NA | TGTGCCACCCACGAGATTGGCGGAACTAGCTTGGATACGCAGTATTTT | CATHEIGGTSLDTQYF
TRBJ1-2 | TRBV10-3 | once | TRBD1 | TGTGCCATCAGCCCCCGAAGTCAGGGACAGACAGACTATGGCTACACCTTC | CAISPRSQGQTDYGYTF
TRBJ2-7 | TRBV19 | few | NA | TGTGCCAGTAGTATCAGGGGCCCCTACGAGCAGTACTTC | CASSIRGPYEQYF
TRBJ2-7 | TRBV28 | NA | TRBD2 | TGTGCCAGCAGTTTATGGACTAGCGGACTCCCCTACGAGCAGTACTTC | CASSLWTSGLPYEQYF
TRBJ2-1 | TRBV19 | once | NA | TGTGCCAGTAGGACCTTGCCGAGGGACGGGGTGGATGAGCAGTTCTTC | CASRTLPRDGVDEQFF
TRBJ2-1 | TRBV7-6 | NA | TRBD2 | TGTGCCAGCAGCTCGCGACAGGGACTAGCGGGAGCTTATGAGCAGTTCTTC | CASSSRQGLAGAYEQFF
TRBJ2-1 | TRBV10-3 | few | NA | TGTGCCATCAGTGTGGACGGTTACAATGAGCAGTTCTTC | CAISVDGYNEQFF
TRBJ2-2 | TRBV20-1 | many | TRBD1 | TGCAGTGCTAGGATGGCAGGGGGCTGGACCGGGGAGCTGTTTTTT | CSARMAGGWTGELFF
TRBJ1-1 | TRBV3-1 | NA | TRBD1 | TGTGCCAGCAATTGGGGTGGACAGGGCTCTGAAGCTTTCTTT | CASNWGGQGSEAFF
TRBJ2-7 | TRBV6-1 | NA | TRBD2 | TGTGCCAGCGGACTAGCTGGGTCCTACGAGCAGTACTTC | CASGLAGSYEQYF
TRBJ1-5 | TRBV12-3/TRBV12-4 | many | NA | TGTGCCAGCAGTTTCGGTAGGGGAAATCAGCCCCAGCATTTT | CASSFGRGNQPQHF
TRBJ1-2 | TRBV12-3/TRBV12-4 | many | TRBD1 | TGTGCCAGCAGTTTATTGGGGGGGACAGCTAACTATGGCTACACCTTC | CASSLLGGTANYGYTF
TRBJ2-7 | TRBV24-1 | NA | NA | TGTGCCACCAGTAATAACGGGCCACCCTACGAGCAGTACTTC | CATSNNGPPYEQYF
TRBJ2-7 | TRBV12-3/TRBV12-4 | few | TRBD1 | TGTGCCAGCAACTCCCGGGACAGGGGGCTATACGAGCAGTACTTC | CASNSRDRGLYEQYF
TRBJ1-1 | TRBV29-1 | NA | NA | TGCAGCGTTGAATTTGTACGGAAGAACACTGAAGCTTTCTTT | CSVEFVRKNTEAFF
TRBJ1-5 | TRBV19 | NA | NA | TGTGCCAGTAGCGACAGCGGCAATCAGCCCCAGCATTTT | CASSDSGNQPQHF
TRBJ1-5 | TRBV4-1 | NA | TRBD1 | TGCGCCAGCAGCTTTCGGACAGGGAGCAATCAGCCCCAGCATTTT | CASSFRTGSNQPQHF
TRBJ2-1 | TRBV12-3/TRBV12-4 | few | NA | TGTGCCAGCAGCCGGGGAGAGTCAACCTACAATGAGCAGTTCTTC | CASSRGESTYNEQFF
TRBJ2-1 | TRBV19 | few | TRBD1 | TGTGCCAGTAGTATTTTTGATCGGACAGGGTCGGGCAGAAGGTCCTACAATGAGCAGTTCTTC | CASSIFDRTGSGRRSYNEQFF
TRBJ1-1 | TRBV6-1 | NA | TRBD1 | TGTGCCAGCAGCCGCGATCAGGGGGCCTCTGAAGCTTTCTTT | CASSRDQGASEAFF
TRBJ2-1 | TRBV11-3 | many | NA | TGTGCCAGCAGCTTGGGGAGCTCCTACAATGAGCAGTTCTTC | CASSLGSSYNEQFF
TRBJ2-5 | TRBV29-1 | NA | TRBD1 | TGCAGCGTAGGGACAGGGGGATCGGAGACCCAGTACTTC | CSVGTGGSETQYF
TRBJ1-5 | TRBV20-1 | many | NA | TGCAGTGCTAGAGCCGGCGGGGGCCCGAATCAGCCCCAGCATTTT | CSARAGGGPNQPQHF
TRBJ1-1 | TRBV6-1 | many | TRBD1 | TGTGCCACCCGCCGGGACAGACCATTGAACACTGAAGCTTTCTTT | CATRRDRPLNTEAFF
TRBJ1-3 | TRBV6-2/TRBV6-3 | few | NA | TGTGCCAGCAGTTACGGTCCAGTGCTCTCTGGAAACACCATATATTTT | CASSYGPVLSGNTIYF
TRBJ2-7 | TRBV20-1 | NA | TRBD2 | TGCAGTGCAGCACGGGAGGAATCCTACGAGCAGTACTTC | CSAAREESYEQYF
TRBJ2-1 | TRBV28 | many | TRBD2 | TGTGCCAGCAGCCATACTAGCGGGAATTGGAATGAGCAGTTCTTC | CASSHTSGNWNEQFF
TRBJ1-4 | TRBV20-1 | NA | TRBD1 | TGCAGTGCGAAGGGGACAGTTAATCAAAAACTGTTTTTT | CSAKGTVNQKLFF
TRBJ2-1 | TRBV24-1 | many | NA | TGTGCCACCAGTGATGGGACCAACTACAATGAGCAGTTCTTC | CATSDGTNYNEQFF
TRBJ2-3 | TRBV2 | many | NA | TGTGCCAGCAGTGAGTTGGGGCTCACAGATACGCAGTATTTT | CASSELGLTDTQYF
TRBJ2-2 | TRBV27 | NA | NA | TGTGCCAGCAGTTTATCGTACGCCGGGGAGCTGTTTTTT | CASSLSYAGELFF
TRBJ1-2 | TRBV30 | few | NA | TGTGCCTGGGTGACAACTACCCCCGCCGAGGGCTACACCTTC | CAWVTTTPAEGYTF
TRBJ2-1 | TRBV15 | NA | NA | TGTGCCACCAGCAGAGGACTTGTTGAGCAGTTCTTC | CATSRGLVEQFF
TRBJ2-1 | TRBV3-1 | few | TRBD2 | TGTGCCAACAGCCGACTAGCGGGGACTTACAATGAGCAGTTCTTC | CANSRLAGTYNEQFF
TRBJ2-3 | TRBV27 | many | NA | TGTGCCAGCAGACCCGGGGGACGTTTCGCAGATACGCAGTATTTT | CASRPGGRFADTQYF
TRBJ2-5 | TRBV12-3/TRBV12-4 | many | NA | TGTGCCAGCAGTTTAATGATGGGAGGGGGGGCTAAAGAGACCCAGTACTTC | CASSLMMGGGAKETQYF